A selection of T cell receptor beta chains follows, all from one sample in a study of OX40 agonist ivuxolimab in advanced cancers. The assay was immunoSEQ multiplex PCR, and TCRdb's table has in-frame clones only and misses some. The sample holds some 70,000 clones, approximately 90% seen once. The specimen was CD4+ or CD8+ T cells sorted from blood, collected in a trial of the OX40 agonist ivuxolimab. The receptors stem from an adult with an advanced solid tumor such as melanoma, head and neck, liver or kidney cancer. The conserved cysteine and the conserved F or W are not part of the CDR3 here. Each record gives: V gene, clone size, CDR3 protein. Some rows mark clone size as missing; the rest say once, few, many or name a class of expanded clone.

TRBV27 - ASRGIGTDTQY
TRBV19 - VKDSSYNEQF
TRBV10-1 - ASSETRDGLRGYT
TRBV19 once ASSRSGVEQY
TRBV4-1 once ASSQGSQGASGNTIY
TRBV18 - ASSSAVAQY
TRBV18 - ASSPTPTAEQF
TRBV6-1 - ASSEAPQGQY
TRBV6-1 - ASSQDYQPPTDTQY
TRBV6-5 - ASSYGVTTF
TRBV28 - ASSLDSGNTIY
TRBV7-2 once ASSPFSTDTQY
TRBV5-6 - ASSLRTLQPQH
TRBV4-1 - ASSPGQSRNSPLH
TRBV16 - ASSQEVSTTQY
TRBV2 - ASRGFLFTDTQY
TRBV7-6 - ASSQTGGGGATDTQY
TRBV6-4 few ASRDEGLYRTDTQY
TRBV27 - ASSAGIRGYEQY
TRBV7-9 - ASSPKEGGAGDTQY
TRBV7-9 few ASYGQGRTEAF
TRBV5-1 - ASSGTDRLLKDGYT
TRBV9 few ASSVGSGAYNEQF
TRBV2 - ASSEAIRDKWGSSYNSPLH
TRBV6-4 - ARNHAETRGGCTEAF
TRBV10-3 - AIGATLPAF
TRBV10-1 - ASSDSTSGGSSTDTQY
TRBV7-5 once VRSLLPIKY
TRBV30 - AWSTRSRDTGELF
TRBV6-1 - ASRPGAGYGYT
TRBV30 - AWAHTHNYGYT
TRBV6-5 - ASSSAGRKGETQY
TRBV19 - ASTTGFGYTEAF
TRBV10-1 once ASSQDSYEQY
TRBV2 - ASSPTVTGNTIY
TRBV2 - ASSDYARLAAQETQY
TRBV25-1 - ASSNMGSGNTIY
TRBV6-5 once ASSYRAQNYEQY
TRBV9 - ASSVDKTTEAF